The rows below give T cell receptor beta chains drawn from one sample of a study of a mutant IDH1 vaccine in newly diagnosed glioma. The assay was immunoSEQ multiplex PCR, and TCRdb's table has in-frame clones only and misses some. The sample includes about 69,000 clones, about 87% of them seen just once. These TCRs' antigens remain unknown. The sample consisted of PBMCs, taken from a glioma patient whose treatment included an IDH1 peptide vaccine. The receptor set was obtained from a man aged 25-45 years with glioma. Both conserved end residues are part of each CDR3. The order of the fields is D gene, clone size, V gene, J gene, CDR3 protein, CDR3 DNA. D genes are given only for firm matches. Some rows have no size entry. The others give once, few or many, or a class for an expanded clone.

>-|-|TRBV27|TRBJ1-2
CASSRTDGGYTF
TGTGCCAGCAGTCGGACAGACGGCGGCTACACCTTC
>-|-|TRBV7-2|TRBJ2-3
CASSLTGTGGTDTQYF
TGTGCCAGCAGCCTCACCGGGACTGGTGGCACAGATACGCAGTATTTT
>TRBD1|-|TRBV5-6|TRBJ1-6
CASSLERGLGSPLHF
TGTGCCAGCAGCTTGGAGAGGGGGCTGGGTTCACCCCTCCACTTT
>-|-|TRBV7-6|TRBJ1-1
CASSLGGPMNTEAFF
TGTGCCAGCAGCTTAGGAGGACCGATGAACACTGAAGCTTTCTTT
>TRBD2|-|TRBV28|TRBJ2-3
CASSLWGLAATDTQYF
TGTGCCAGCAGTTTATGGGGACTAGCGGCTACAGATACGCAGTATTTT
>-|-|TRBV15|TRBJ2-6
CATSAGPRNGANVLTF
TGTGCCACCAGCGCGGGACCGAGGAATGGGGCCAACGTCCTGACTTTC
>-|-|TRBV21-1|TRBJ2-7
CASSTSGTGLNEQYF
TGTGCCAGCAGCACCTCCGGGACAGGGCTTAACGAGCAGTACTTC
>TRBD2|once|TRBV7-6|TRBJ2-7
CASSRRRGDDEQYF
TGTGCCAGCAGCCGCCGTCGGGGGGACGACGAGCAGTACTTC
>-|-|TRBV11-2|TRBJ2-5
CASSLQETQYF
TGTGCCAGCAGCTTACAAGAGACCCAGTACTTC
>-|-|TRBV5-1|TRBJ2-7
CASSLFSSYEQYF
TGCGCCAGCAGCTTGTTTTCTTCCTACGAGCAGTACTTC
>TRBD1|-|TRBV13|TRBJ1-2
CASRFLRGLDGYTF
TGTGCCAGCAGGTTCCTTAGGGGGCTGGATGGCTACACCTTC
>TRBD1|-|TRBV6-1|TRBJ1-4
CASRTGGEKLFF
TGTGCCAGCAGGACAGGGGGTGAAAAACTGTTTTTT
>TRBD1|-|TRBV5-4|TRBJ1-1
CASRQQGRRDTEAFF
TGTGCCAGCAGGCAACAGGGGCGAAGGGACACTGAAGCTTTCTTT
>-|-|TRBV18|TRBJ2-1
CASSTIRNQAEQFF
TGTGCCAGCTCCACCATACGAAATCAGGCTGAGCAGTTCTTC
>TRBD1|-|TRBV19|TRBJ1-5
CASRGTGGSNQPQHF
TGTGCCAGTAGAGGGACAGGGGGCTCCAATCAGCCCCAGCATTTT
>-|-|TRBV28|TRBJ1-2
CASSLSAGLYGYTF
TGTGCCAGCAGTTTATCAGCGGGGCTATATGGCTACACCTTC
>TRBD1|-|TRBV6-1|TRBJ2-1
CASNRGRDEQFF
TGTGCCAGCAACAGGGGGCGAGATGAGCAGTTCTTC
>TRBD1|-|TRBV9|TRBJ1-1
CASSVAGGGGTEAFF
TGTGCCAGCAGCGTAGCTGGAGGGGGCGGCACTGAAGCTTTCTTT
>-|-|TRBV7-2|TRBJ1-2
CASNQNREDGYTF
TGTGCCAGCAACCAAAACAGGGAAGATGGCTACACCTTC
>-|-|TRBV5-1|TRBJ1-1
CASSFGTEAFF
TGCGCCAGCAGCTTCGGAACTGAAGCTTTCTTT
>-|-|TRBV7-9|TRBJ1-5
CASSLRGNQPQHF
TGTGCCAGCAGCTTAAGGGGGAATCAGCCCCAGCATTTT
>-|-|TRBV25-1|TRBJ1-2
CASSQGEDYGYTF
TGTGCCAGCAGTCAAGGGGAGGACTATGGCTACACCTTC
>TRBD1|few|TRBV30|TRBJ1-1
CAWGQAIREAFF
TGTGCCTGGGGACAGGCGATACGTGAAGCTTTCTTT
>-|-|TRBV28|TRBJ1-1
CASSTLGGTEAFF
TGTGCCAGCAGTACCCTCGGCGGCACTGAAGCTTTCTTT
>-|-|TRBV6-5|TRBJ1-4
CASSYSMEKNEKLFF
TGTGCCAGCAGTTACTCGATGGAGAAGAATGAAAAACTGTTTTTT
>-|-|TRBV28|TRBJ1-3
CASSLGTRNTIYF
TGTGCCAGCAGTTTAGGGACAAGAAACACCATATATTTT
>TRBD1|-|TRBV4-3|TRBJ1-1
CASRTGVGAEAFF
TGCGCCAGCAGAACAGGGGTCGGGGCTGAAGCTTTCTTT